This T cell receptor beta chain emerged from a study of blood T cell repertoires in COVID-19. Across the whole study: The study drew acute and convalescent COVID-19 samples from the United States, Italy and Spain. Sources were T cells, B-cell-depleted T cells, or PBMCs; the material itself was cDNA or gDNA.

V lost 5 bases, J lost 2 bases, and 7 bases stayed unmatched. CDR3 length: 14 amino acids. In germline, CDR1 is SQVTM, CDR2 ANQGSEA. Methods used by the authors: Scientists estimated how many nucleated cells there were by amplifying reference gene primers. Profiled with immunoSEQ multiplex PCR; TCRdb holds only in-frame clones, not every one. V, J and clone size are those of that table, while D and trimming were read from the DNA. The sample shows 100,000 to 120,000 clones, 76% of them seen only once. What was sequenced was peripheral blood. The genes are TRBV29-1 and TRBJ2-7; TRBD1 aligns across 9 bases. This TCR came from a woman of 80 years or more with acute or convalescent COVID-19. The CDR3 DNA reads TGCAGCGTTCAGCCGGGACAGGGTACCTACGAGCAGTACTTC. Amino acid sequence: CSVQPGQGTYEQYF.